There are many counts of the clone carrying this TCR beta chain. Its antigen is unidentified. This sample is part of a study of human T cells and chemical hapten exposure. Study details: The study sensitized with 2% DPC on a roughly 2 cm by roughly 2 cm patch of upper inner arm skin. The patients were mostly female; they had alopecia areata, totalis or universalis.

The V gene's germline CDR1 is DFQATT and CDR2 SNEGSKA (reference sequence). The V gene end was trimmed by 3 bases and the J gene end by 5 bases; junction bases not matched to a gene: 7. This CDR3 contains 14 residues. The study's library attached unique molecular identifiers to single cDNA molecules. TCRdb itself ran the RACE reads through MiXCR, one entry per CDR3 protein. The profile shows fewer than 55,000 distinct CDR3 sequences, about 10% of them singletons. Documented time point: patch test 3, about 24 weeks after DPC sensitization. Treatment defined: therapeutic diphenylcyclopropenone sensitization with weekly scalp DPC. Overall study findings and caveats: The formation of large CDR3 similarity clusters by expanded TCRs significantly exceeded that of controls.

Material: whole blood, obtained in connection with sensitization to the hapten diphenylcyclopropenone (DPC). This receptor was taken from a woman aged 40 to 50 with alopecia areata. Some clones in this sample may be carry-over from other donors' samples. The rearrangement links TRBV20-1 to TRBJ2-3, with 8 positions matching TRBD2. The CDR3 reads CSASGAGGIDTQYF. CDR3 in DNA: TGCAGTGCTAGCGGGGCGGGGGGAATAGATACGCAGTATTTT.